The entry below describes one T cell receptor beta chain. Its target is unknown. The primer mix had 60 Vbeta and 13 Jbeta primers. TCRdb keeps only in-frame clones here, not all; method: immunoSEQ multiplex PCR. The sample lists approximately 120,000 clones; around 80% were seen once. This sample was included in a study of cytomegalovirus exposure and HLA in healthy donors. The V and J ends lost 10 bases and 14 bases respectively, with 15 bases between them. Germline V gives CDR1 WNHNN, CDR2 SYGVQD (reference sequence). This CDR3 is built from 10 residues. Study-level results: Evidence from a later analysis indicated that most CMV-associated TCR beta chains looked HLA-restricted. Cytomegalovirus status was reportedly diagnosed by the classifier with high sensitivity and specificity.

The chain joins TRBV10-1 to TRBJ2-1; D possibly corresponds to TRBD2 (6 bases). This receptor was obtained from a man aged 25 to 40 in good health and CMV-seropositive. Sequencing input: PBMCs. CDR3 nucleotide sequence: TGCGCCACAGCACCCAGGGAGGAGTTCTTC. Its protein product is CATAPREEFF.